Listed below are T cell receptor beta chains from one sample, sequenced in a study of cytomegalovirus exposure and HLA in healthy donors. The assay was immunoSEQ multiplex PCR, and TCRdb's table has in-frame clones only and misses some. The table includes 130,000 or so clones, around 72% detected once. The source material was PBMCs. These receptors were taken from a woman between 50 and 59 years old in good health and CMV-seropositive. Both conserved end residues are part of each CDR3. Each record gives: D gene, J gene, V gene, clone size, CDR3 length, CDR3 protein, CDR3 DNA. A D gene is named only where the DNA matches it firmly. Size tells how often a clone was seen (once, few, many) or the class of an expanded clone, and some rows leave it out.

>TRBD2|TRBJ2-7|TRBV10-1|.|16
CASSEWVAGVSHEQYF
TGCGCCAGCAGTGAGTGGGTAGCGGGGGTTTCTCACGAGCAGTACTTC
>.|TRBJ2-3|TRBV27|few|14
CASSLVEVGDTQYF
TGTGCCAGCAGCCTGGTCGAGGTGGGAGATACGCAGTATTTT
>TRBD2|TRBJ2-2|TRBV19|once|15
CASRGREGQAGELFF
TGTGCCAGTAGGGGCCGGGAGGGGCAGGCCGGGGAGCTGTTTTTT
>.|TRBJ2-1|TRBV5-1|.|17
CASTGRARGDFYNEQFF
TGCGCCAGCACCGGGCGGGCCAGGGGGGACTTTTACAATGAGCAGTTCTTC
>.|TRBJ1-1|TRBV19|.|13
CASSIDRGAEAFF
TGTGCCAGTAGTATAGACAGGGGCGCTGAAGCTTTCTTT
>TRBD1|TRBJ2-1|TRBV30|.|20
CAWTGQGIPRAGVRYNEQFF
TGTGCCTGGACGGGACAGGGGATTCCACGAGCGGGAGTTAGGTACAATGAGCAGTTCTTC
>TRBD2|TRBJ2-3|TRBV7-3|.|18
CASSPLPGLAGGTDTQYF
TGTGCCAGCAGCCCCTTGCCGGGACTAGCGGGGGGGACAGATACGCAGTATTTT
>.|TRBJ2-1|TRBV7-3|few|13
CASSFTVDNEQFF
TGTGCCAGCAGTTTCACTGTCGACAATGAGCAGTTCTTC
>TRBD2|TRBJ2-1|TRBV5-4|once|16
CASSLKRGGHYNEQFF
TGTGCCAGCAGCTTGAAGCGGGGGGGCCATTACAATGAGCAGTTCTTC
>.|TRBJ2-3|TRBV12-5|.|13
CASGSSGTDTQYF
TGTGCTAGTGGCTCGTCGGGGACAGATACGCAGTATTTT
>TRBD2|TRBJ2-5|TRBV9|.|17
CASSVGSQRGPGETQYF
TGTGCCAGCAGCGTAGGGTCCCAGCGGGGGCCCGGGGAGACCCAGTACTTC
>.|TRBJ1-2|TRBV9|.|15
CASSVAQTGSYGYTF
TGTGCCAGCAGCGTAGCTCAGACAGGTTCCTATGGCTACACCTTC
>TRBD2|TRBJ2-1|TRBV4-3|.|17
CASRAILLAGGYNEQFF
TGCGCCAGCAGGGCGATCTTACTAGCGGGGGGTTACAATGAGCAGTTCTTC
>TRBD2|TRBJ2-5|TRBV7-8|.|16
CASSLLSGGRGETQYF
TGTGCCAGCAGCTTACTTAGCGGGGGGCGAGGGGAGACCCAGTACTTC
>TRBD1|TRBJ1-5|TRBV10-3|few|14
CAISDSGGSQPQHF
TGTGCCATCAGTGACTCAGGGGGATCTCAGCCCCAGCATTTT
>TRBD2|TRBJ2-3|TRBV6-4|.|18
CASGHPRLAGGSTDTQYF
TGTGCCAGCGGACACCCGAGACTAGCGGGAGGGTCCACAGATACGCAGTATTTT
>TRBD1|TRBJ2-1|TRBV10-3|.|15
CAIRQGPRLNNEQFF
TGTGCCATCAGACAGGGGCCCAGGTTAAACAATGAGCAGTTCTTC
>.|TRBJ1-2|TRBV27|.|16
CASSSTSSTENYGYTF
TGTGCCAGCAGTTCCACCTCCTCGACAGAAAACTATGGCTACACCTTC
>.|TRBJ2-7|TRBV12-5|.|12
CASGLGAREQYF
TGTGCTAGTGGTTTGGGTGCTCGGGAGCAGTACTTC
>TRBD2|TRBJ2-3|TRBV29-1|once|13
CSVDRGGTDTQYF
TGCAGCGTAGATCGGGGGGGGACAGATACGCAGTATTTT
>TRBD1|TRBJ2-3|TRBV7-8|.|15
CASRRDRGGADTQYF
TGTGCCAGCAGGCGCGACAGGGGCGGCGCAGATACGCAGTATTTT
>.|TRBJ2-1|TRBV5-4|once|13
CASSQGSEGGQFF
TGTGCCAGCAGCCAGGGATCAGAGGGAGGGCAGTTCTTC
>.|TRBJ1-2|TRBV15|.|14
CATSRTALNYGYTF
TGTGCCACCAGCAGGACAGCGCTTAACTATGGCTACACCTTC
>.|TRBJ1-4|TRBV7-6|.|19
CASSLVPRGPGTTNEKLFF
TGTGCCAGCAGCTTGGTCCCTAGGGGCCCCGGCACAACTAATGAAAAACTGTTTTTT
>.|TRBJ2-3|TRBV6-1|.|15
CASRSGRTSTDTQYF
TGTGCCAGCAGATCGGGAAGGACTAGCACAGATACGCAGTATTTT
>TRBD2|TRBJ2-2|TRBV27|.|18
CASSGGLAGGPRTGELFF
TGTGCCAGCAGCGGTGGACTAGCGGGAGGCCCCCGCACCGGGGAGCTGTTTTTT
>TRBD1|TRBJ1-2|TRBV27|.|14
CASSTRQGPRRYTF
TGTGCCAGCAGTACGAGACAGGGCCCGCGGCGCTACACCTTC
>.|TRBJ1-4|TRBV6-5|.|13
CASRTGLNEKLFF
TGTGCCAGCAGGACCGGGTTAAATGAAAAACTGTTTTTT
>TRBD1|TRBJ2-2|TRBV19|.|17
CASSRRGTGENTGELFF
TGTGCCAGTAGTAGACGGGGGACAGGGGAGAACACCGGGGAGCTGTTTTTT
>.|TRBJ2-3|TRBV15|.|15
CATSAGITRTDTQYF
TGTGCCACCTCGGCGGGTATCACTCGCACAGATACGCAGTATTTT
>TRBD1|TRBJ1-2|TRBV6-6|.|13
CASSQGDRNGYTF
TGTGCCAGCAGCCAGGGGGACAGAAATGGCTACACCTTC
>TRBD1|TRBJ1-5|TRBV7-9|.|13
CASSVGTGQAQHF
TGTGCCAGCAGCGTGGGGACAGGCCAGGCCCAGCATTTT
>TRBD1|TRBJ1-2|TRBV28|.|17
CASSLLGTGSSDYGYTF
TGTGCCAGCAGTTTATTGGGGACAGGGAGTAGTGACTATGGCTACACCTTC
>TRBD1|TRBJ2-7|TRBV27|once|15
CASSSWGQGAYEQYF
TGTGCCAGCAGTTCCTGGGGACAGGGGGCCTACGAGCAGTACTTC
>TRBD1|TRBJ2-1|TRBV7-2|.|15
CASSVGTGFLNEQFF
TGTGCCAGCAGCGTCGGGACAGGGTTTCTCAATGAGCAGTTCTTC
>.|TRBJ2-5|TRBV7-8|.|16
CASSPTIMTIQETQYF
TGTGCCAGCAGCCCGACAATCATGACAATTCAAGAGACCCAGTACTTC
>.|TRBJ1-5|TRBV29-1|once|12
CSVAGSNQPQHF
TGCAGCGTTGCCGGGAGCAATCAGCCCCAGCATTTT